This TCR beta chain was found in a study of blood T cell repertoires in COVID-19. Study-wide background: The analysed material was cDNA or gDNA that came from T cells, B-cell-depleted T cells, or PBMCs.

The ends were cut back, 5 bases at V and 6 bases at J, with 17 bases in the middle. In germline, CDR1 is PRHDT, CDR2 FYEKMQ (reference sequence). The CDR3 extends over 14 amino acids. Profiled with immunoSEQ multiplex PCR; TCRdb holds only in-frame clones, not every one. This sample yields about 95,000 clones, of which roughly 76% are seen a single time; roughly 4.8% belongs to the top ten. Followed over time, Seattle patients had been enrolled while infection was active. The TCR originated in a man older than 75 with COVID-19, enrolled during active disease. Material: peripheral blood. The chain is built from TRBV13 and TRBJ2-7; D gene unclear. As DNA, the CDR3 is TGTGCCAGCAGCCTCTCAACTCTACCTAGCGAGCAGTACTTC. It encodes CASSLSTLPSEQYF.